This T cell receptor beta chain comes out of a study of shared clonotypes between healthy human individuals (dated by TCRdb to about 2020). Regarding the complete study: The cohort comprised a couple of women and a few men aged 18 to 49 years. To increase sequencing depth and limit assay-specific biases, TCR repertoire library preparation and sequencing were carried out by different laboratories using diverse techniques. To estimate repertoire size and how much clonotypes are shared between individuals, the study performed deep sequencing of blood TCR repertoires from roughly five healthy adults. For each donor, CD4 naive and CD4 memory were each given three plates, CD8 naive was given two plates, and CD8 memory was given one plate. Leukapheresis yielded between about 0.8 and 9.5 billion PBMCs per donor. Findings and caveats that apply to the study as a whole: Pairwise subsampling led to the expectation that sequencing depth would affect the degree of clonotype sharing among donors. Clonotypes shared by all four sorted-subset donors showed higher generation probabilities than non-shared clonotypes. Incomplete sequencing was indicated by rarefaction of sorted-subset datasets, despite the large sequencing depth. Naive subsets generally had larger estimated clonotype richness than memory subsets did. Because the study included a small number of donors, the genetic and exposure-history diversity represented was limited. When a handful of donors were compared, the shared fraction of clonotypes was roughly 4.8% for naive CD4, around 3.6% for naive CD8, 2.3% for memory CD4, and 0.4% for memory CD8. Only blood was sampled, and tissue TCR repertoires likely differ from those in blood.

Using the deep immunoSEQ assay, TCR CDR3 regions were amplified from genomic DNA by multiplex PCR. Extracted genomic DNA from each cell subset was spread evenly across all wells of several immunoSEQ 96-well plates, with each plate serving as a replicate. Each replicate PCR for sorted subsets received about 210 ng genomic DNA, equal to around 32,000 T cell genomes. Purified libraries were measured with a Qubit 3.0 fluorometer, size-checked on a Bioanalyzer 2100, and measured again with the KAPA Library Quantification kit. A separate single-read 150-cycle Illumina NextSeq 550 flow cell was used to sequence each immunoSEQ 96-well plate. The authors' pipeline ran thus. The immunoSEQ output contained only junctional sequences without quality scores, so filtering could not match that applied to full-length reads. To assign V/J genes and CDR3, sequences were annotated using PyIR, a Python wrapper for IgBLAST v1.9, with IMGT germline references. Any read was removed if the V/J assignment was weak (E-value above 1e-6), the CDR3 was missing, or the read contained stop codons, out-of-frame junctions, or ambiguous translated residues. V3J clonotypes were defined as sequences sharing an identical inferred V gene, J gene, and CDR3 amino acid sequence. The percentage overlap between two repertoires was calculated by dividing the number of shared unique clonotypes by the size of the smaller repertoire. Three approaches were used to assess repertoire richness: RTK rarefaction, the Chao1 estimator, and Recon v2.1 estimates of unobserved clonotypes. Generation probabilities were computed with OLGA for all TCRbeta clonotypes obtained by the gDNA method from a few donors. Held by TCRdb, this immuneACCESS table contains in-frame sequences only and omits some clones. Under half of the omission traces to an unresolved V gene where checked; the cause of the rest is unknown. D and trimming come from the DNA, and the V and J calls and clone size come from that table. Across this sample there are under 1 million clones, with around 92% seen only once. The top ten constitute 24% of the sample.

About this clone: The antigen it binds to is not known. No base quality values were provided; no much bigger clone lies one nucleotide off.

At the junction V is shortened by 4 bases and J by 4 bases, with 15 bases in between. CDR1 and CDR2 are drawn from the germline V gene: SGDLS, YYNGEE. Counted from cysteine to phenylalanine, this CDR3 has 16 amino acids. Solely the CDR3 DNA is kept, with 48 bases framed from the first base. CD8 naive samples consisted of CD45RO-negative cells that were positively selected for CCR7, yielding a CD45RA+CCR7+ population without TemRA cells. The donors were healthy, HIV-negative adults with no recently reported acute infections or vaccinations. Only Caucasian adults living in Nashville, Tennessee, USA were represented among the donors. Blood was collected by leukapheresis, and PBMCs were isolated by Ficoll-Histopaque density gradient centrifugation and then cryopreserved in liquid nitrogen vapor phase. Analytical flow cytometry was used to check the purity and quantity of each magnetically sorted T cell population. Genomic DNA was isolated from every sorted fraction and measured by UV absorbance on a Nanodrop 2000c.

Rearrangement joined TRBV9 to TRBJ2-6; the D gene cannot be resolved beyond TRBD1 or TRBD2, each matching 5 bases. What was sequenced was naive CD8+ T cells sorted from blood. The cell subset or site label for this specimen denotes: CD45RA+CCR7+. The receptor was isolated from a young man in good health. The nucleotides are TGTGCCAGCAGCCGATACACCGGGGCCGGGGCCAACGTCCTGACTTTC. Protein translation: CASSRYTGAGANVLTF.